These 18 T cell receptor beta chains were all obtained from the same sample, sequenced in a study of T cell responses to AZD1222 COVID-19 vaccine. Here immunoSEQ multiplex PCR was the method, and the copy in TCRdb shows in-frame clones only, minus some. The repertoire holds about 130,000 clones, with about nine tenths as singletons. Sample: peripheral blood, taken on day 0 of AZD1222 vaccination. The receptors here all came from an adult in good health.

This sequence joins TRBV20-1 and TRBJ1-4; TRBD1 agrees at 7 bases. Germline V gene sequence: CDR1 DFQATT, CDR2 SNEGSKA (reference sequence). The V and J ends lost 3 bases and 7 bases, in that order; junction bases with no gene match: 17. This CDR3 is built from 17 residues. The CDR3 loop is CSASPRGRGALGEKLFF. DNA for the CDR3: TGCAGTGCTAGTCCCCGGGGCAGGGGGGCCCTTGGTGAAAAACTGTTTTTT.

The chain links TRBV18 to TRBJ1-1; no definite D call. V was cut by 1 base and J by 5 bases, with 14 bases left in between. CDR3 size: 15 residues. The germline gives CDR1 KGHSH, CDR2 LQKENI. In DNA, the CDR3 is TGTGCCAGCTCACCACGTCTTGACCATGGGACTGAAGCTTTCTTT. It yields the protein CASSPRLDHGTEAFF.

Concerning this clone: Its ends do not fully match the called genes, so a read error is possible. The CDR3, as DNA: TGTGCCGGCAGGGGTTTTGGCTCCTACGAGCAGTACTTC. Translating it yields CAGRGFGSYEQYF. The chain couples TRBV6-5 to TRBJ2-7, with a possible D match to TRBD1 (6 bases). Germline lookup yields CDR1 MNHEY and CDR2 SVGAGI. The CDR3 has 13 amino acids.

In DNA, the CDR3 is TGTGCCAGTAGTATCTCCCCAAGGTACGATGAGCAGTTCTTC. Amino acid sequence: CASSISPRYDEQFF. This rearrangement joins TRBV19 to TRBJ2-1, with D hard to call. V dropped 3 bases and J dropped 8 bases, with 14 bases sitting between them. The CDR3 spans 14 residues. The germline V gene has CDR1 LNHDA and CDR2 SQIVND (reference sequence).

V usage is TRBV13 and J usage is TRBJ2-1; 7 bases agree with TRBD2. The CDR3 sequence is 14 residues long. The J segment lost 6 bases and the V segment lost 4 bases, leaving 6 bases of the junction unmatched. From germline, CDR1 is PRHDT and CDR2 FYEKMQ (reference sequence). CDR3 in DNA: TGTGCCAGCAGCTGGGGGAGGGTGGGCAATGAGCAGTTCTTC. Protein sequence: CASSWGRVGNEQFF.

The chain joins TRBV10-3 to TRBJ2-3; 7 bases align to TRBD1. The germline gives CDR1 ENHRY, CDR2 SYGVKD. The V gene end was trimmed by 10 bases and the J gene end by 1 base; junction bases not matched to a gene: 2. CDR3 length equals 12 residues. This chain's CDR3 is CATGQGTDTQYF. DNA for the CDR3: TGTGCCACCGGACAGGGCACAGATACGCAGTATTTT.

About this clone: This specimen includes other DNA sequences encoding the same CDR3. The chain links TRBV6-4 to TRBJ2-2, with D unclear. Germline CDR1 reads MRHNA; CDR2 reads SNTAGT. V lost 3 bases and J lost 2, with 16 bases in between. This CDR3 is 17 amino acids long. CDR3 protein: CASSEGSPGQNTGELFF. CDR3 bases: TGTGCCAGCAGTGAAGGATCCCCGGGCCAAAACACCGGGGAGCTGTTTTTT.

The CDR3 DNA reads as TGTGCCAGCAGCCCGCCCAACCGGGACAGAGAGTTCGGCGGCTACACCTTC. The encoded protein is CASSPPNRDREFGGYTF. The genes are TRBV9 and TRBJ1-2; 7 positions agree with TRBD1. J lost 8 bases, V lost 4 bases, and 20 bases had no gene match. Germline loops: CDR1 SGDLS, CDR2 YYNGEE. This CDR3 has 17 residues.

This clone was seen a handful of times. The chain carries TRBV5-4 and TRBJ2-4; no clear D gene. Trimming removed 0 bases from V and 7 bases from J, with 14 bases in between. The CDR3 runs 15 residues. Germline lookup yields CDR1 SGHNT and CDR2 YYREEE (reference sequence). The CDR3 DNA follows: TGTGCCAGCAGCTTGGCCGAGCCTTCGAAGAACATTCAGTACTTC. This codes for CASSLAEPSKNIQYF.

The chain is built from TRBV7-2 and TRBJ1-5, with no clear D. There are 13 residues in the CDR3. Trimming left V 1 base short and J 6 bases short, with 7 bases between. Looked up from germline, CDR1 is SGHTA and CDR2 is FQGNSA. The CDR3 spells CASSLVEAQPQHF. The CDR3 coding sequence is TGTGCCAGCAGCTTAGTAGAAGCTCAGCCCCAGCATTTT.

The chain employs TRBV7-6 and TRBJ1-1, with D hard to call. The CDR3 runs to 15 residues. Germline assignment: CDR1 SGHVS and CDR2 FNYEAQ. V was cut by 5 bases and J by 5 bases, with 18 bases left in between. The CDR3 DNA follows: TGTGCCAGCAGCCCAGCCTTGGCCCTAGAGACTGAAGCTTTCTTT. Its translation is CASSPALALETEAFF.

The chain employs TRBV6-2 or TRBV6-3 and TRBJ1-1; D not resolved. V lost 2 bases to trimming and J lost 2 bases, with 9 bases between them. Germline lookup yields CDR1 MNHEY and CDR2 SVGEGT. The CDR3 sequence is 14 residues long. The CDR3 DNA follows: TGTGCCAGCAGTTACGCGGCAGAAAACACTGAAGCTTTCTTT. Its protein product is CASSYAAENTEAFF.

The chain is built from TRBV3-1 (or the pseudogene TRBV3-2) and TRBJ2-2; D is undetermined. Germline CDR1 reads LGHDT; CDR2 reads YNNKEL (reference sequence). The V gene lost 1 base and the J gene lost 9 bases, with 9 bases spanning the gap. The CDR3 spans 13 residues. For the CDR3, the DNA is TGTGCCAGCAGCCAAGTAACGGGCCGGGAGCTGTTTTTT. Translating gives CASSQVTGRELFF.

In the case of this clone: One junction end disagrees with the germline gene, perhaps due to a read error. V gene TRBV5-1 combines with J gene TRBJ1-2; D might be TRBD1 (6 bases). CDR1 is SGHRS and CDR2 is YFSETQ in the germline V gene. The CDR3 sequence is 16 residues long. The CDR3 DNA follows: TGCGCCCGCAGCTTGGGGGGGGCTCCCTCTAACTATGGCTACACCTTC. Protein product: CARSLGGAPSNYGYTF.

V gene TRBV30 combines with J gene TRBJ1-2; 9 bases align to TRBD1. Germline CDR1 and CDR2: GTSNPN and SVGIG (reference sequence). The CDR3 is made up of 13 amino acids. The V segment lost 0 bases and the J segment 7 bases; nucleotides outside the gene matches: 3. DNA of the CDR3: TGTGCCTGGAGTGTACAGGGACAGGGTGGCTACACCTTC. This translates into CAWSVQGQGGYTF. Supplemented by reference TRBV30 and TRBJ1-2, the full variable domain reads SQTIHQWPATLVQPVGSPLSLECTVEGTSNPNLYWYRQAAGRGLQLLFYSVGIGQISSEVPQNLSASRPQDRQFILSSKKLLLSDSGFYLCAWSVQGQGGYTFGSGTRLTVV.

The genes are TRBV24-1 and TRBJ1-5, with 9 positions matching TRBD1. CDR3 length equals 16 residues. The germline gives CDR1 KGHDR, CDR2 SFDVKD. The V segment lost 0 bases and the J segment 7 bases; nucleotides outside the gene matches: 6. CDR3: CATSDLDRGSGQPQHF. For the CDR3, the DNA is TGTGCCACCAGTGATTTGGACAGGGGGTCAGGGCAGCCCCAGCATTTT.

J is TRBJ2-2 and V is TRBV2; a possible D gene is TRBD1 (6 bases). V lost 2 bases and J 4 bases, leaving 11 bases between the germline ends. Germline V lookup: CDR1 SNHLY, CDR2 FYNNEI. CDR3 length: 15 amino acids. The CDR3 reads CASSEQGYGTGELFF. DNA of the CDR3: TGTGCCAGCAGTGAACAGGGGTATGGCACCGGGGAGCTGTTTTTT.

The V and J genes are TRBV6-2 or TRBV6-3 and TRBJ1-5; no clear D. V was cut by 4 bases and J by 4 bases, with 11 bases left in between. The V gene's germline CDR1 is MNHEY and CDR2 SVGEGT. This CDR3 contains 14 residues. Here the CDR3 DNA reads TGTGCCAGCAGTTTGGGAGGATTGAATCAGCCCCAGCATTTT. As protein: CASSLGGLNQPQHF.